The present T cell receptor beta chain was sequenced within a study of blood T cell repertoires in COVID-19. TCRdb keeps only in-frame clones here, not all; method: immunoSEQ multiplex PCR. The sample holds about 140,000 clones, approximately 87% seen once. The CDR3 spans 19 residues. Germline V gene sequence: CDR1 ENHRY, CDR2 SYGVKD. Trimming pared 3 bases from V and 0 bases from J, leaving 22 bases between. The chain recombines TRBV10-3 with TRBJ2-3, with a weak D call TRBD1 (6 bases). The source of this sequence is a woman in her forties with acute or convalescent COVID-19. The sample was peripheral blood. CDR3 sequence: CAISDLVGGFLTSTDTQYF. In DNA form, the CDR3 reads TGTGCCATCAGTGACCTAGTAGGGGGATTTTTGACTAGCACAGATACGCAGTATTTT.